These 21 T cell receptor beta chains originate from one sample sequenced in a study of vaccination and CD4 T cells after COVID-19. Sequenced with the Oncomine TCR Beta short-read assay was DNA taken from cultured CD4+ T cells. TCRdb analysed the PCR reads with MiXCR anew, one entry per CDR3 protein. The sample carries just under 20,000 distinct CDR3 sequences, around 50% recorded once. The treatment is: roughly ten-day PBMC culture with coronavirus spike peptide pools or control peptides (ViraFEST assay). The antigens of these receptors remain unknown. Sequenced: cultured CD4+ T cells from blood. Receptor source: a human donor with COVID-19.

The V and J genes are TRBV5-4 and TRBJ2-6, with a tentative D call TRBD1 (5 bases). The V and J ends lost 7 bases and 0 bases respectively, with 17 bases between them. The CDR3 has 17 amino acids. Germline V gene lookup returns CDR1 SGHNT and CDR2 YYREEE (reference sequence). As DNA, the CDR3 is TGTGCCAGCGAGCAGGGTTTCCTCAGCTCTGGGGCCAACGTCCTGACTTTC. Amino acid sequence: CASEQGFLSSGANVLTF.

This chain uses TRBV19 with TRBJ1-2; TRBD1 aligns across 7 bases. J gave up 3 bases and V 4 bases, and 8 bases lay outside the gene matches. CDR3 length: 15 residues. Germline CDR1 reads LNHDA; CDR2 reads SQIVND (reference sequence). DNA for the CDR3: TGTGCCAGTAGTAAGACAGGGTTGGGGGACTATGGCTACACCTTC. This gives the protein CASSKTGLGDYGYTF.

As regards this clonotype: A read error may produce the germline difference seen at one junction end. The CDR3 nucleotides read TGTGCCAGCAGTGAAGCCGGACAGGGGAATCTGCCCCAGCATTTT. It codes for CASSEAGQGNLPQHF. This sequence joins TRBV6-1 and TRBJ1-5; 9 bases agree with TRBD1. Per the germline V gene, CDR1 is MNHNS and CDR2 is SASEGT. The CDR3 is 15 residues long.

This clonotype was counted a few times. The rearrangement uses TRBV20-1 and TRBJ2-5, with D perhaps assigned TRBD1 or TRBD2 (5 bases each). V was cut by 3 bases and J by 5 bases, with 10 bases left in between. The CDR3 runs to 12 residues. Germline V lookup: CDR1 DFQATT, CDR2 SNEGSKA (reference sequence). The CDR3 spells CSASLGTETQYF. CDR3 bases: TGCAGTGCTAGCCTAGGGACGGAGACCCAGTACTTC.

The chain links TRBV19 to TRBJ1-6; possibly TRBD1 for D (6 bases). CDR1 and CDR2 (germline): LNHDA, SQIVND (reference sequence). This CDR3 is 12 amino acids long. V shed 6 bases and J shed 9 bases, with 9 bases lying between them. The CDR3 sequence is CASRQGGSPLHF. In nucleotides, the CDR3 is TGTGCCAGTAGACAGGGTGGTTCACCCCTCCACTTT.

The V gene is TRBV28, the J gene TRBJ2-2, with TRBD2 as a possible D gene (6 bases). The CDR3 spans 14 residues. V was shortened by 8 bases and J by 4 bases, with 14 bases between the two germline ends. Germline V lookup: CDR1 MDHEN, CDR2 SYDVKM. The CDR3 loop reads CASLGQRATGELFF. The CDR3 DNA sequence: TGTGCCAGCCTCGGTCAGCGGGCCACCGGGGAGCTGTTTTTT.

In its sample, this clonotype was seen a few times. The chain uses TRBV14 and TRBJ2-3; a possible D gene is TRBD2 (5 bases). Trimming removed 2 bases at V and 0 bases at J, with 9 bases between. This CDR3 contains 15 residues. CDR1 is SGHDN, CDR2 FVKESK, per germline. DNA for the CDR3: TGTGCCAGCAGCCAACAGCTAGCTAGCACAGATACGCAGTATTTT. Its protein is CASSQQLASTDTQYF.

The chain combines TRBV12-3 or TRBV12-4 with TRBJ1-1; maybe TRBD1 (6 bases). This CDR3 has 13 residues. V shed 4 bases and J shed 2 bases, with 8 bases lying between them. The DNA for the CDR3 is TGTGCCAGCAGTTCACAGGGAAACACTGAAGCTTTCTTT. Its protein product is CASSSQGNTEAFF.

The genes are TRBV7-2 and TRBJ2-1; 15 nucleotides align to TRBD2. The V segment lost 5 bases and the J segment 9 bases; nucleotides outside the gene matches: 8. Germline lookup yields CDR1 SGHTA and CDR2 FQGNSA. This CDR3 has 16 amino acids. Here the CDR3 DNA reads TGTGCCAGCAGCACGGGACTAGCGGGGGGTCAGGGTGAGCAGTTCTTC. Translating it yields CASSTGLAGGQGEQFF. The variable domain in full, with the rest retrieved from reference TRBV7-2 and TRBJ2-1, is GAGVSQSPSNKVTEKGKDVELRCDPISGHTALYWYRQSLGQGLEFLIYFQGNSAPDKSGLPSDRFSAERTGGSVSTLTIQRTQQEDSAVYLCASSTGLAGGQGEQFFGPGTRLTVL.

The chain combines TRBV4-3 with TRBJ2-2; TRBD2 aligns across 8 bases. This CDR3 contains 17 residues. The junction had 10 bases not matched to a gene; V was cut back by 3 bases and J by 4 bases. Germline assignment: CDR1 LGHNA and CDR2 YSLEER. In nucleotides, the CDR3 is TGCGCCAGCAGCCAGGGGGAGGCGGGGGGCCCCACCGGGGAGCTGTTTTTT. This gives the protein CASSQGEAGGPTGELFF.

The chain recombines TRBV25-1 with TRBJ2-1, with TRBD1 as a possible D gene (6 bases). The V end was cut by 3 bases, the J end by 10 bases, with 16 bases between. The CDR3 is made up of 14 amino acids. Germline V gene data show CDR1 as MGHDK and CDR2 as SYGVNS. The CDR3 reads CASSEARHQGEQFF. The CDR3 DNA is TGTGCCAGCAGTGAGGCGAGGCATCAGGGGGAGCAGTTCTTC.

The V gene is TRBV6-1, the J gene TRBJ1-5; D remains unclear. Trimming left V 6 bases short and J 2 bases short, with 14 bases between. Germline CDR1 MNHNS, CDR2 SASEGT. CDR3 length: 15 amino acids. DNA for the CDR3: TGTGCCAGCAGGGGTGAGGGAGATGGCAATCAGCCCCAGCATTTT. This encodes CASRGEGDGNQPQHF.

The chain carries TRBV20-1 and TRBJ1-6; D is perhaps TRBD1 (6 bases). Trimming cost V 1 base and J 9 bases, with 19 bases left between them. The V gene's germline CDR1 is DFQATT and CDR2 SNEGSKA (reference sequence). There are 16 residues in the CDR3. The CDR3 sequence: CSARGGTNTNGSPLHF. CDR3 DNA: TGCAGTGCTAGAGGGGGGACAAACACTAACGGTTCACCCCTCCACTTT.

Notes on this clonotype: Mismatch with germline at one junction end may stem from a read error. The CDR3 loop reads CASSQEGGSNHPQHF. CDR3 nucleotides: TGCGCCAGCAGCCAAGAAGGGGGGAGCAATCATCCCCAGCATTTT. The chain links TRBV4-1 to TRBJ1-5; possible D gene TRBD1, 6 bases. The CDR3 consists of 15 residues. Germline values: CDR1 MGHRA, CDR2 YSYEKL.

J is TRBJ1-3 and V is TRBV27; possibly TRBD1 for D (5 bases). In germline, CDR1 is MNHEY, CDR2 SMNVEV (reference sequence). The CDR3 length is 14 residues. V lost 2 bases and J lost 2, with 7 bases in between. The DNA for the CDR3 is TGTGCCAGCAGTTTAAGGGGAGCTGGAAACACCATATATTTT. This codes for CASSLRGAGNTIYF.

This clonotype has more than one count but fewer than ten. The chain joins TRBV5-1 to TRBJ1-1, with 8 bases fitting TRBD1. CDR1 SGHRS and CDR2 YFSETQ come from the germline V gene. The V segment lost 5 bases and the J segment 0 bases; nucleotides outside the gene matches: 15. The CDR3 is 18 amino acids. CDR3: CASSTGRGQVAMNTEAFF. DNA of the CDR3: TGCGCCAGCAGTACGGGAAGGGGACAGGTTGCTATGAACACTGAAGCTTTCTTT.

The chain employs TRBV27 and TRBJ1-3; D gene ambiguous. The CDR3 runs to 13 residues. V was cut by 3 bases and J by 0 bases, with 3 bases left in between. Germline CDR1 is MNHEY and CDR2 is SMNVEV (reference sequence). The CDR3 is CASSFSSGNTIYF. For the CDR3, the DNA is TGTGCCAGCAGTTTTTCCTCTGGAAACACCATATATTTT.

J is TRBJ2-6 and V is TRBV6-5; TRBD1 matches 9 bases. CDR1 and CDR2 (germline): MNHEY, SVGAGI. Losses at the gene ends were 2 bases for V and 2 bases for J; bases not matched to a gene: 4. This CDR3 comprises 17 residues. The DNA for the CDR3 is TGTGCCAGCAGTTACGGGGACAGGGCCGCTGGGGCCAACGTCCTGACTTTC. Its translation: CASSYGDRAAGANVLTF.

The genes are TRBV7-2 and TRBJ2-1; D might be TRBD1 or TRBD2, each matching 6 bases. The ends were cut back, 5 bases at V and 6 bases at J, with 20 bases in the middle. CDR1 and CDR2 from the germline V gene are SGHTA and FQGNSA. This CDR3 spans 16 amino acids. Here the CDR3 DNA reads TGTGCCAGCAGCAAAGGAGAGGGGGGCCGCCCCAATGAGCAGTTCTTC. It yields the protein CASSKGEGGRPNEQFF.

The chain recombines TRBV20-1 with TRBJ2-3; D ambiguous. V was cut by 6 bases and J by 2 bases, with 12 bases left in between. The germline V gene has CDR1 DFQATT and CDR2 SNEGSKA (reference sequence). The CDR3 loop spans 13 amino acids. CDR3 bases: TGCAGTGCCCCGTCGTCTGACACAGATACGCAGTATTTT. Protein sequence: CSAPSSDTDTQYF.

This clonotype is labeled as medium-sized. The V and J genes are TRBV28 and TRBJ2-7; unclear D gene. The germline gives CDR1 MDHEN, CDR2 SYDVKM. The CDR3 is made up of 13 amino acids. V dropped 4 bases and J dropped 4 bases, with 11 bases sitting between them. This CDR3 is CASSSGIVYEQYF. In DNA, the CDR3 is TGTGCCAGCAGTTCTGGGATTGTGTACGAGCAGTACTTC.